This record covers a single TCR beta chain. V shed 3 bases and J shed 1 base, with 15 bases lying between them. There are 16 residues in the CDR3. Germline values: CDR1 SGHVS, CDR2 FNYEAQ. The source of the sample is a study of blood T cell repertoires in COVID-19. For the study at large: The United States, Italy and Spain were the sources of the acute and convalescent COVID-19 samples. PBMCs, B-cell-depleted T cells, or T cells provided the cDNA or gDNA that made up the material.

Original analysis: It was from reference gene primer amplification that nucleated cell counts were estimated. Method: immunoSEQ multiplex PCR; TCRdb's copy keeps in-frame clones and lacks some. V and J calls and clone size are copied from that table; D and trimming were computed from the DNA. The table shows 150,000 to 200,000 clones, with more than 65% occurring only once. The participants were between roughly 18 and 89 years old and came from some 23 US areas. This sequence joins TRBV7-6 and TRBJ1-1; D is possibly TRBD1 (6 bases). The sequence was collected from a man aged 60 to 75 who had recovered from COVID-19. The specimen was PBMCs or T cells enriched from blood (not recorded which). CDR3 nucleotides: TGTGCCAGCAGCTTGGATCCTGGACAGACGAACACTGAAGCTTTCTTT. This sequence encodes CASSLDPGQTNTEAFF.